Listed here are 26 T cell receptor beta chains from one sample, sequenced in a study of T cells after yellow fever vaccination. TCRdb ran MiXCR on the 5' RACE reads and lists one entry per CDR3 protein. The table shows under 350,000 distinct CDR3 sequences, with roughly 3.9% occurring only once. Sample: PBMCs, taken 5 days after the yellow fever booster vaccination. The receptors derive from a man in his late teens or twenties who received the YFV17D yellow fever vaccine.

The rearrangement joins TRBV7-3 to TRBJ2-3; tentative D call: TRBD1 (6 bases). CDR3 length: 13 amino acids. From germline, CDR1 is SGHTA and CDR2 FQGTGA. V lost 6 bases, J lost 6 bases, and 13 bases lay in between. The DNA of the CDR3 is TGTGCCAGCAGTAAGGGGCAGGGGGATACGCAGTATTTT. Protein: CASSKGQGDTQYF.

The sample holds a few counts of this clonotype. The V gene is TRBV4-1, the J gene TRBJ1-1, with 7 bases identical to TRBD1. V trimming: 3 bases; J trimming: 7 bases; junction bases outside the gene matches: 11. Per germline, CDR1 MGHRA and CDR2 YSYEKL. The CDR3 contains 15 residues. CDR3 in DNA: TGCGCCAGCAGCCAGCAACAGGGGCCGGGTTTTGAAGCTTTCTTT. Residues: CASSQQQGPGFEAFF.

The table lists this clonotype with a few counts. The rearrangement joins TRBV6-2 or TRBV6-3 to TRBJ2-5; the match to TRBD2 covers 10 bases. Germline V lookup: CDR1 MNHEY, CDR2 SVGEGT. The CDR3 has 18 amino acids. The V segment lost 0 bases and the J segment 1 base; nucleotides outside the gene matches: 8. The CDR3 sequence is CASSYSRLAGEFQETQYF. CDR3 nucleotides: TGTGCCAGCAGTTACTCGAGGCTAGCGGGGGAGTTCCAAGAGACCCAGTACTTC.

This clonotype has only a few counts. V gene TRBV7-2 combines with J gene TRBJ2-1; the match to TRBD2 covers 8 bases. The V segment lost 3 bases and the J segment 0 bases; nucleotides outside the gene matches: 7. The CDR3 length is 17 residues. Germline V lookup: CDR1 SGHTA, CDR2 FQGNSA. DNA for the CDR3: TGTGCCAGCAGCTTCCCCGGCGGGGGGAGCTCCTACAATGAGCAGTTCTTC. Amino acids: CASSFPGGGSSYNEQFF.

This clonotype was seen only a few times. The gene calls are TRBV6-2 or TRBV6-3 and TRBJ2-3; D not resolved. Looked up from germline, CDR1 is MNHEY and CDR2 is SVGEGT. The CDR3 sequence is 14 residues long. V gave up 4 bases and J gave up 2 bases, with 10 bases separating them. The CDR3 loop is CASSSGSNTDTQYF. CDR3 bases: TGTGCCAGCAGTTCCGGGTCAAACACAGATACGCAGTATTTT.

This clonotype was recorded many times. This rearrangement joins TRBV9 to TRBJ1-3, with D uncertain. Trimming took off 0 bases at V and 0 bases at J, with 7 bases between the two ends. Germline assignment: CDR1 SGDLS and CDR2 YYNGEE. This CDR3 has 15 residues. This CDR3 reads CASSVAPSSGNTIYF. CDR3 in DNA: TGTGCCAGCAGCGTAGCCCCAAGCTCTGGAAACACCATATATTTT.

The table lists this clonotype with a few counts. The rearrangement joins TRBV5-1 to TRBJ2-7; TRBD1 aligns across 10 bases. Looked up from germline, CDR1 is SGHRS and CDR2 is YFSETQ. Trimming at V came to 6 bases and at J to 4 bases, leaving 7 bases not matched to a gene. The length of the CDR3 is 14 residues. Here the CDR3 DNA reads TGCGCCAGCACAAGGACAGGGGGGCCGTACGAGCAGTACTTC. Protein: CASTRTGGPYEQYF.

This clonotype has just a few counts. This chain joins TRBV18 and TRBJ1-2; no clear D. Germline V lookup: CDR1 KGHSH, CDR2 LQKENI. This CDR3 has 16 amino acids. V gave up 0 bases and J gave up 0 bases, with 11 bases separating them. The CDR3 region has the DNA TGTGCCAGCTCACCACCGGTGGCGGTTACTAACTATGGCTACACCTTC. Protein: CASSPPVAVTNYGYTF.

This clonotype was counted at least ten times. This chain connects TRBV7-9 to TRBJ1-1; D perhaps matches TRBD1 (5 bases). This CDR3 contains 14 residues. V was cut by 5 bases and J by 0 bases, with 10 bases left in between. From germline, CDR1 is SEHNR and CDR2 FQNEAQ (reference sequence). This CDR3 is CASSPTEMNTEAFF. CDR3 nucleotide sequence: TGTGCCAGCAGCCCGACAGAGATGAACACTGAAGCTTTCTTT.

The chain recombines TRBV5-1 with TRBJ1-2; TRBD1 might be the D (6 bases). Germline V gene data show CDR1 as SGHRS and CDR2 as YFSETQ. Trimming stripped 3 bases from V and 4 bases from J, with 13 bases between. The CDR3 covers 14 residues. The CDR3 DNA sequence: TGCGCCAGCAGCTGGGGGGCGTCAGGCTATGGCTACACCTTC. Encoded protein: CASSWGASGYGYTF.

There are many counts of this clonotype. A junction boundary mismatches the germline segment, possibly from a read error. This chain links TRBV7-7 with TRBJ2-3, with 9 bases that match TRBD1. This CDR3 comprises 15 residues. Germline assignment: CDR1 SSHAT and CDR2 FNYEAQ (reference sequence). In DNA form, the CDR3 reads TGTGCTAGCAGCCCTGGGACAGGGTACGCAGATACGCAGTATTTT. This translates into CASSPGTGYADTQYF.

In this sample, this clonotype turned up many times. The J gene is TRBJ2-4, the V gene TRBV27; D is unclear. The germline V and J ends were trimmed by 6 bases and 0 bases, with 15 bases remaining between them. Germline CDR1 reads MNHEY; CDR2 reads SMNVEV (reference sequence). CDR3 size: 16 residues. The CDR3 loop reads CASRKTDRLAKNIQYF. The CDR3 bases are TGTGCCAGCAGAAAAACCGACCGGCTAGCCAAAAACATTCAGTACTTC.

This clonotype has a count of ten or more. The chain links TRBV3-1 to TRBJ2-1; D tentatively reads TRBD1 or TRBD2 (5 bases each). Germline V gene lookup returns CDR1 LGHDT and CDR2 YNNKEL (reference sequence). Trimming shortened V by 5 bases and J by 8 bases, and 10 bases separated the two germline ends. This CDR3 contains 12 residues. The CDR3 sequence: CASSSLGDEQFF. The CDR3 nucleotides read TGTGCCAGCAGCTCCCTGGGGGATGAGCAGTTCTTC.

This clonotype was counted ten times or more. The V gene is TRBV7-2, the J gene TRBJ1-4; D perhaps matches TRBD1 (6 bases). CDR1 and CDR2 (germline): SGHTA, FQGNSA. V lost 5 bases and J lost 2, with 12 bases in between. This CDR3 is 15 amino acids long. CDR3 nucleotide sequence: TGTGCCAGCAGCCTGGACAGTGGGACTAATGAAAAACTGTTTTTT. It translates to CASSLDSGTNEKLFF.

A few counts support this clonotype. V and J are TRBV5-4 and TRBJ2-7; unclear D gene. The V and J ends lost 1 base and 3 bases respectively, with 8 bases between them. This CDR3 is built from 13 residues. Germline V gene lookup returns CDR1 SGHNT and CDR2 YYREEE (reference sequence). The CDR3 DNA follows: TGTGCCAGCAGCTTGCACCCTAGCTACGAGCAGTACTTC. Translating it yields CASSLHPSYEQYF.

The table lists this clonotype with many counts. CDR3 in DNA: TGTGCCAGCAGTATCACTAGCTCTCCGAAGCAGTACGTC. It codes for CASSITSSPKQYV. The V gene is TRBV28, the J gene TRBJ2-7; D is possibly TRBD2 (6 bases). Germline V gene sequence: CDR1 MDHEN, CDR2 SYDVKM. This CDR3 has 13 residues. V lost 5 bases, J lost 8 bases, and 16 bases lay in between.

This clonotype was recorded a few times. The chain carries TRBV18 and TRBJ2-5; 10 nucleotides match TRBD2. This CDR3 contains 15 residues. Unmatched junction bases numbered 5, after V lost 3 bases and J lost 4 bases. Per the germline V gene, CDR1 is KGHSH and CDR2 is LQKENI. Here the CDR3 reads CASSPLGLARETQYF. The CDR3 bases are TGTGCCAGCTCACCCTTGGGACTAGCGAGAGAGACCCAGTACTTC.

The V and J genes are TRBV5-1 and TRBJ2-3; no clear D gene. The CDR3 totals 14 residues. Germline lookup yields CDR1 SGHRS and CDR2 YFSETQ. V lost 4 bases and J lost 2, with 11 bases in between. The CDR3, as DNA: TGCGCCAGCAGCCCCCGCCTGCCCACAGATACGCAGTATTTT. Translated, it gives CASSPRLPTDTQYF.

This clonotype was counted ten times or more. The gene calls are TRBV6-5 and TRBJ1-6; unclear D gene. Trimming took off 2 bases at V and 7 bases at J, with 9 bases between the two ends. The CDR3 runs to 14 residues. Germline lookup yields CDR1 MNHEY and CDR2 SVGAGI. DNA for the CDR3: TGTGCCAGCAGTTACCAGAGAGGAAATTCACCCCTCCACTTT. Protein sequence: CASSYQRGNSPLHF.

This clonotype turned up a few times. This rearrangement joins TRBV29-1 to TRBJ2-5; D perhaps matches TRBD1 (6 bases). This CDR3 comprises 12 residues. The ends were cut back, 6 bases at V and 0 bases at J, with 8 bases in the middle. CDR1 and CDR2 (germline): SQVTM, ANQGSEA. This chain's CDR3 is CSVQGYQETQYF. The CDR3, as DNA: TGCAGCGTCCAGGGGTACCAAGAGACCCAGTACTTC.

The chain has TRBV27 and TRBJ2-3; 10 bases fit TRBD1. There are 19 residues in the CDR3. V was pared by 2 bases and J by 3 bases, with 14 bases of the junction left unmatched. Germline V gene lookup returns CDR1 MNHEY and CDR2 SMNVEV (reference sequence). CDR3 sequence reads: CASSLLPLGTGVRTDTQYF. DNA for the CDR3: TGTGCCAGCAGTTTACTTCCCCTCGGGACAGGGGTAAGGACAGATACGCAGTATTTT.

V gene TRBV15 combines with J gene TRBJ2-2; 9 bases align to TRBD1. V lost 1 base, J lost 7 bases, and 4 bases stayed unmatched. The CDR3 runs 15 residues. Germline CDR1 LNHNV, CDR2 YYDKDF (reference sequence). CDR3 protein: CATSRAGQGNGELFF. The DNA for the CDR3 is TGTGCCACCAGCAGAGCGGGACAGGGCAACGGGGAGCTGTTTTTT.

In its sample, this clonotype was seen a few times. This chain connects TRBV7-9 to TRBJ2-7; TRBD2 is a possible D gene (6 bases). The CDR3 totals 12 residues. V lost 4 bases and J 3 bases, leaving 7 bases between the germline ends. Germline V lookup: CDR1 SEHNR, CDR2 FQNEAQ (reference sequence). CDR3 bases: TGTGCCAGCAGCTGGGGAGGCTACGAGCAGTACGTC. It codes for CASSWGGYEQYV.

This clonotype was observed at least ten times. The chain joins TRBV5-1 to TRBJ2-1, with TRBD2 identical over 11 bases. This CDR3 region has 16 residues. The germline CDR1 and CDR2 sequences are SGHRS and YFSETQ. Losses at the gene ends were 2 bases for V and 2 bases for J; bases not matched to a gene: 3. In DNA form, the CDR3 reads TGCGCCAGCAGCTTTCTAGCGGGGGGTGCCTACAATGAGCAGTTCTTC. Translation gives CASSFLAGGAYNEQFF.

This clonotype was detected only a few times. The chain couples TRBV12-3 or TRBV12-4 to TRBJ2-5; D possibly uses TRBD1 or TRBD2 (5 bases each). The V end was cut by 1 base, the J end by 2 bases, with 8 bases between. This CDR3 spans 14 amino acids. CDR3 sequence reads: CASSLVEGQETQYF. The CDR3 coding sequence is TGTGCCAGCAGTTTAGTAGAGGGGCAAGAGACCCAGTACTTC.

The chain uses TRBV9 and TRBJ2-7; D is uncertain. This CDR3 contains 15 residues. Germline values: CDR1 SGDLS, CDR2 YYNGEE. V shed 4 bases and J shed 0 bases, with 14 bases lying between them. The CDR3 region is CASSHSYLSSYEQYF. CDR3 bases: TGTGCCAGCAGCCACAGTTACCTTAGCTCCTACGAGCAGTACTTC.